This T cell receptor (beta chain) was profiled in a study of blood T cell repertoires in COVID-19. Study-wide background: Some COVID-19 samples were acute and others convalescent; all came from the United States, Italy and Spain.

V was shortened by 3 bases and J by 3 bases, with 10 bases between the two germline ends. CDR3 length: 14 amino acids. Per the germline V gene, CDR1 is SGDLS and CDR2 is YYNGEE. The method was immunoSEQ multiplex PCR; TCRdb's version includes in-frame clones alone and lacks a portion of them. The table records some 140,000 clones, roughly nine tenths of them present only once. The sequence was obtained from a man aged 50 to 59 with acute or convalescent COVID-19. The sequenced sample was peripheral blood. The chain has TRBV9 and TRBJ2-1, with D perhaps matching TRBD2 (5 bases). CDR3 nucleotide sequence: TGTGCCAGCAGCGGCGGGTTATACTACAATGAGCAGTTCTTC. Encoded protein: CASSGGLYYNEQFF.